The entry below gives a single TCR beta chain sequence along with its context. The data are from a study of blood T cell repertoires in COVID-19. In the original workflow: Amplification of reference gene primers provided the estimated nucleated cell counts. The method was immunoSEQ multiplex PCR; TCRdb's version includes in-frame clones alone and lacks a portion of them. Clonal size and the V and J genes are those of that table, whereas D and trimming came from the DNA. Here the sample spans about 52,000 clones, approximately 89% being singletons. Losses at the gene ends were 5 bases for V and 5 bases for J; bases not matched to a gene: 9. This CDR3 region has 15 residues. Germline V gene data show CDR1 as MNHEY and CDR2 as SVGEGT.

V is TRBV6-2 or TRBV6-3 and J is TRBJ2-7; 10 bases are a match to TRBD1. The TCR was taken from a man at least 80 years old with active or convalescent COVID-19. The specimen sequenced was peripheral blood. The CDR3 here is CASSSPGTGVDEQYF. CDR3 sequence (DNA): TGTGCCAGCAGTAGCCCCGGGACAGGGGTCGACGAGCAGTACTTC.